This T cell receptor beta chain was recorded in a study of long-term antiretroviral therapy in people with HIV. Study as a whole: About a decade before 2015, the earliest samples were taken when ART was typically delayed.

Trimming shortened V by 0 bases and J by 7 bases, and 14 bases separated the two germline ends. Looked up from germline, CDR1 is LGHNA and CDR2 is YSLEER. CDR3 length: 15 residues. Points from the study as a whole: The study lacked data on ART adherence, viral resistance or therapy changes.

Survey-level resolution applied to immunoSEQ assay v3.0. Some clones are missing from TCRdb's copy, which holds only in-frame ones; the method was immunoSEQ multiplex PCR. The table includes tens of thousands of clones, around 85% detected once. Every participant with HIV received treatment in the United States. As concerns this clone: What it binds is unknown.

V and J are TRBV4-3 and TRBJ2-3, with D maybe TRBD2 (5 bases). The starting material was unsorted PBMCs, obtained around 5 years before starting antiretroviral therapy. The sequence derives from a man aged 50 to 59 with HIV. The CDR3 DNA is TGCGCCAGCAGCCAAGAGTTGGCGGGCGGCCATACGCAGTATTTT. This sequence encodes CASSQELAGGHTQYF.